This TCR beta chain originates from a study of cytomegalovirus exposure and HLA in healthy donors (dated by TCRdb to the late 2010s). Regarding the study in general: According to an earlier analysis of a few hundred of the donors, about 179 million T cells yielded 117 million unique TCR beta sequences and about 280 Gb of sequence data. All discovery cohort repertoires had been generated on a single sequencing platform. The number of donors typed differed by locus, with about 629-640 for A, B, C, DRB1 and DQB1, around 500 for DQA1, 600 to 610 for DPA1, and around 450 for DPB1. Among about 370 genotyped donors of the cohort, an average of around 220,000 unique TCR beta nucleotide sequences was sequenced per donor, of which about 18% were non-productive. The study profiled the T cell repertoires of about 640 subjects by immunosequencing and related them to cytomegalovirus serostatus. Along with the approximately 600-subject first cohort, a separate validation cohort of over a hundred different subjects was used. An early release that covered about 640 HLA-typed donors contained 300 to 350 gigabases of sequencing data and tens of millions of unique TCR sequences. The study aimed to test whether cataloging public T cell receptors could reveal signatures of past pathogen exposure. To study patterns of TCR occurrence, a later analysis re-analyzed previously published TCR beta repertoires from 700 or so donors and added high-resolution HLA genotyping. Roughly 5 DR-DQ haplotypes were handled as single units for association and clustering because linkage in the cohort was strong. Donor age, sex, ethnicity and CMV serostatus were collected together with the repertoire data. A later genetic analysis used genome-wide SNP genotypes for about 60% of the roughly 700 donors, treating that subset as a discovery cohort. Rather than using new phenotypic data, the later analysis identified candidate immune exposures from TCR beta sequences and from how often those sequences occurred across donors. HLA typing included class I and class II loci at four-digit resolution. In an earlier analysis of 587 of the donors, high-throughput TCR beta sequencing was used to judge whether each TCR beta V gene segment behaved as functional or pseudogenic. Among the roughly 400 genotyped donors, around 81% belonged to the genetic ancestry cluster associated with self-reported Caucasian donors. To predict cytomegalovirus infection status, the study brought together high-throughput TCR immunosequencing, statistical association of individual TCRs with disease status, and machine learning.

The CDR3 contains 16 residues, cysteine and phenylalanine counted. The retained sequence is limited to the CDR3, 48 bases, with the frame set at the first base. Reading the germline V gene gives CDR1 SGHTA and CDR2 FQGNSA. At the junction V is shortened by 2 bases and J by 4 bases; bases outside the gene matches: 7. The cohort was made up of under 800 healthy bone marrow donors. All cohort members were sampled while nominally healthy, although unrecorded immune exposures were likely present. The donor was CMV seronegative and was included in the group of around 320 seronegative cohort members. Every donor gave a peripheral blood sample, and the peripheral blood mononuclear cells from that sample were used for TCR beta sequencing. The Qiagen DNeasy Blood Extraction Kit was used to extract genomic DNA from the blood cell samples. Library prep was done by the immunoSEQ multiplex PCR assay. For the multiplex PCR, a mixture combining 60 forward primers for TCR Vbeta segments and 13 reverse primers for TCR Jbeta segments was used. The CDR3 region of rearranged TCR beta genes was amplified from genomic DNA with a multiplex PCR assay. The amplified TCR beta libraries were sequenced on the Illumina HiSeq System as 87-base-pair reads. On the authors' methods: In a later analysis, some 80 million unique TCR beta chains were counted across the roughly 670 repertoires, and roughly 10 million of these chains were shared by at least two donors. Raw reads were error-corrected and collapsed into unique sequences by a nearest-neighbor algorithm in which closely related sequences were merged to remove PCR and sequencing errors. To assign V, D and J gene segments, CDR3 sequences were aligned to IMGT reference sequences. Each retained sequence needed at least a six-nucleotide match to both a V gene segment and a J gene segment. Rearrangements were classified as productive when the CDR3 lacked stop codons and remained in frame with V and J, and all other rearrangements were classified as non-productive. CDR3 was defined according to IMGT convention as the region running from the second conserved V-encoded cysteine to the conserved J-encoded phenylalanine. Sequences without an unambiguous match to a single V gene segment were excluded from the earlier analysis of almost 600 of the donors. An earlier analysis of several hundred of the donors called V segments functional above 56.7% productive rearrangements and segregating when the between-donor standard deviation exceeded 5%. A statistical classification framework was built for diagnosing cytomegalovirus status from the catalog of TCR beta chain sequences. V and J gene assignment, in a later analysis, came from comparing TCR nucleotide sequences with IMGT/GENE-DB human TR gene sequences. A later analysis assigned CDR3 sequences and most-parsimonious VDJ recombination scenarios with the TCRdist pipeline. A later analysis defined each TCR beta chain by its CDR3 amino acid sequence plus V-gene family, and excluded reads lacking a unique V-gene family. As a way to deal with suspected cross-contamination and a sequencing artifact, a later analysis dropped more than 500 nucleotide sequences that were highly shared and had low generation probability. In a later analysis, a clonal expansion index was calculated for each public chain from normalized within-repertoire ranks of inferred template counts. In a later analysis, generation probabilities were computed with a VDJ recombination model fitted to out-of-frame rearrangements, and the resulting probabilities were checked against IGoR. A later analysis scored TCR-TCR, TCR-HLA and TCR-CMV co-occurrence with hypergeometric tests, applying a repertoire-size bias correction to TCR pairs. False discovery rates were estimated in a later analysis by permuting HLA or CMV assignments 20 times. In a later analysis, co-occurring TCRs were grouped with DBSCAN, and TCRdist sequence similarity was added when clustering was performed within HLA-allele-positive subsets. Repertoires with fewer than 30,000 or more than 120,000 public chains, plus five repertoires with anomalous nucleotide sharing, were excluded from co-occurrence clustering. TCRdb retrieved this table from immuneACCESS and kept in-frame rearrangements only. Not all clones are present; in checked studies, unresolved V genes account for under half, and no reason is known for the remainder. V and J calls plus clone size are reproduced from that table; the DNA served to infer D and trimming. The sample profile shows about 130,000 clones; around 76% of them were found once. Less than 2% of the sample is in the top ten clones.

With respect to this clone: It lacks a known antigen. It has no much larger one-base neighbor in the sample; base qualities were not kept.

Findings and caveats that apply to the study as a whole: A further reported finding was that TCR beta sequences accurately predicted the HLA-A and HLA-B alleles for most subjects in the first cohort. In a later analysis, most CMV-associated TCR beta chains were found to appear HLA-restricted, with HLA associations seemingly driven largely by CMV exposure. A group of highly shared sequence variants was considered likely to be a technical artifact of the sequencing pipeline. The earlier analysis of 587 of the donors excluded some 16 rarely observed V segments, including chromosome 9 orphons, because counts were too low. Cytomegalovirus status was reported to be diagnosed by the classifier with high specificity and sensitivity in both the original and validation cohorts. Because some donors lacked HLA typing at each locus, the association tests relied only on the typed subset. In a later genetic analysis, fewer N-insertions in productive TCRs were reported among donors in an Asian-associated ancestry cluster than the roughly 640-donor mean. The presence/absence analyses assumed that sequencing depth was roughly uniform across donors, and that assumption may not be true. Specific HLA alleles were associated with over 15,000 TCR beta sequences at a false discovery rate of 0.05 in a later analysis. Correlated functional status among segregating V segments might be attributable to linkage disequilibrium, but an unknown experimental factor could not be ruled out. In an earlier analysis of around 600 of the donors, most TCR beta V segments appeared in productive rearrangements about 87% or about 30% of the time, broadly matching IMGT annotations. CMV serostatus was the only immune exposure information available for the cohort. A later genetic analysis associated a missense DCLRE1C variant with V-gene and J-gene trimming of TCR beta chains, and an independent cohort replicated the association. Some IMGT-functional V segments, including TRBV6-2 and TRBV6-3, could not be distinguished by the 87-base-pair reads and were therefore excluded. Only TCR beta chains were sequenced in this cohort, and the absence of alpha or paired-chain data limited detectable features. A later analysis found that TCR association rates varied across HLA loci, with DRB1 alleles showing the most associated TCRs and HLA-C alleles the fewest. A few of the identified cytomegalovirus-associated TCR beta chains were confirmed in vitro to be specific for cytomegalovirus antigens. A later analysis found that HLA-associated TCR beta chains were more clonally expanded and had lower generation probabilities than equally common non-associated chains. Strong co-occurrence of HLA alleles, especially DR and DQ, made assigning TCR associations to individual alleles difficult. In a later analysis, several top co-occurrence clusters were reported to appear linked to parvovirus B19, influenza, CMV and Epstein-Barr virus. In the study, some 160 TCR beta chains were listed as associated with cytomegalovirus. While some public TCRs were present in many individuals, most TCR sequences turned up only very rarely across donors. According to the authors, the approach could potentially be generalized to other disease states and immunological phenotypes.

The V gene is TRBV7-2 and the J gene is TRBJ2-3; 9 junctional bases match TRBD2. The sequence derives from a woman in her 50s in good health and CMV-seronegative. Sequencing input: PBMCs. The CDR3 loop reads CASSLLAGLAPDTQYF. The DNA is as follows: TGTGCCAGCAGCTTATTAGCGGGACTAGCCCCAGATACGCAGTATTTT.